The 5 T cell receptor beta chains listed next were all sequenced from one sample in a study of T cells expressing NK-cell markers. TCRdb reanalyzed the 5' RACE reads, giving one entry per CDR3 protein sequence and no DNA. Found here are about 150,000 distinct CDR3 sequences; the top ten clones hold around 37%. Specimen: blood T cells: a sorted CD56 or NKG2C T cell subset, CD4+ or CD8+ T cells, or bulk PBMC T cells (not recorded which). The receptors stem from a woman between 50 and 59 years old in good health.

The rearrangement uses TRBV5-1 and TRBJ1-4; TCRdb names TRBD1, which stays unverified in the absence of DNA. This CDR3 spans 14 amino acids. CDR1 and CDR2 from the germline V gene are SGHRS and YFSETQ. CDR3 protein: CASSSGQSGEKLFF. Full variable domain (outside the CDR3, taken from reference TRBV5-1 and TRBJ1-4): KAGVTQTPRYLIKTRGQQVTLSCSPISGHRSVSWYQQTPGQGLQFLFEYFSETQRNKGNFPGRFSGRQFSNSRSEMNVSTLELGDSALYLCASSSGQSGEKLFFGSGTQLSVL.

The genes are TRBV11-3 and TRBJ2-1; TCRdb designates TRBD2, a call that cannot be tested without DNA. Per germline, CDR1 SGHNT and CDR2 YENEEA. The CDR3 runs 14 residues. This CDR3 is CASSWSGLVNEQFF.

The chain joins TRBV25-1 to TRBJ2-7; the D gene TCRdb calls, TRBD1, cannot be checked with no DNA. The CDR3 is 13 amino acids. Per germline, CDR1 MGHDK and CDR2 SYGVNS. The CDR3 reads CASSTGLTYEQYF.

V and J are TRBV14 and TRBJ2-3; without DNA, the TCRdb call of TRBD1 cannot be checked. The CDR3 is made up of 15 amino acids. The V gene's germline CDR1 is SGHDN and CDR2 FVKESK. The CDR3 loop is CASSQPGQFTDTQYF.

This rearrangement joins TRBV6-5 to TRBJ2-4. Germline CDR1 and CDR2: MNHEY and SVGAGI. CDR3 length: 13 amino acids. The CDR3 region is CASSSLAKNIQYF.